A selection of T cell receptor beta chains follows, all from one sample in a study of response to subunit inactivated influenza vaccine. A single record per CDR3 protein comes from TCRdb applying MiXCR to the RT-PCR reads. Of a few hundred thousand distinct CDR3 sequences listed, roughly 22% were seen once; the top ten hold around 9.6%. Sequenced here: PBMCs from blood, sampled roughly 20 months after vaccination. The receptors were sampled from a man aged 45 to 75 who received an inactivated influenza vaccine. Both conserved end residues are part of each CDR3. A D gene is named only where the DNA matches it firmly. The size entry is marked missing in some rows and otherwise reads once, few, many or a size class.

clone size	J gene	D gene	V gene	CDR3 protein	CDR3 DNA
many	TRBJ1-4	NA	TRBV7-2	CASSLGAGNEKLFF	TGTGCCAGCAGCTTAGGGGCGGGAAATGAAAAACTGTTTTTT
NA	TRBJ1-2	NA	TRBV6-1	CASSKPGTPNYGYTF	TGTGCCAGCAGTAAACCCGGGACTCCCAACTATGGCTACACCTTC
many	TRBJ1-2	NA	TRBV12-3/TRBV12-4	CASSSRGAVYGYTF	TGTGCCAGCAGCTCGCGGGGGGCGGTCTATGGCTACACCTTC
few	TRBJ2-7	NA	TRBV2	CASSEPYEQYF	TGTGCCAGCAGTGAACCTTACGAGCAGTACTTC
many	TRBJ1-1	NA	TRBV2	CASVQGLLMNTEAFF	TGTGCCAGCGTGCAGGGACTACTAATGAACACTGAAGCTTTCTTT
NA	TRBJ2-1	NA	TRBV20-1	CGGEVYNEQFF	TGCGGAGGGGAGGTCTACAATGAGCAGTTCTTC
NA	TRBJ1-5	NA	TRBV28	CASSLLGASQPQHF	TGTGCCAGCAGTTTATTGGGGGCCTCTCAGCCCCAGCATTTT
NA	TRBJ1-2	NA	TRBV30	CAWSREDSYGYTF	TGTGCCTGGAGCAGGGAGGATAGCTATGGCTACACCTTC
NA	TRBJ1-2	TRBD1	TRBV2	CASREGQAGEVSYTF	TGTGCCAGCAGGGAAGGACAGGCAGGTGAAGTGAGCTACACCTTC
few	TRBJ1-2	NA	TRBV10-3	CAISSDGTISGYTF	TGTGCCATCAGTTCCGACGGGACAATCTCTGGCTACACCTTC
NA	TRBJ1-1	NA	TRBV7-2	CASSLTFNTEAFF	TGTGCCAGCAGCTTAACTTTCAACACTGAAGCTTTCTTT
NA	TRBJ2-5	TRBD2	TRBV20-1	CSATPGSGRTETQYF	TGCAGTGCTACCCCGGGAAGCGGGAGAACAGAGACCCAGTACTTC
NA	TRBJ2-7	NA	TRBV3-1	CASSQGTVGEQYF	TGTGCCAGCAGCCAGGGGACCGTTGGCGAGCAGTACTTC
NA	TRBJ2-7	NA	TRBV27	CASSLSGFSPSEQYF	TGTGCCAGCAGTTTATCGGGCTTTTCCCCCTCCGAGCAGTACTTC